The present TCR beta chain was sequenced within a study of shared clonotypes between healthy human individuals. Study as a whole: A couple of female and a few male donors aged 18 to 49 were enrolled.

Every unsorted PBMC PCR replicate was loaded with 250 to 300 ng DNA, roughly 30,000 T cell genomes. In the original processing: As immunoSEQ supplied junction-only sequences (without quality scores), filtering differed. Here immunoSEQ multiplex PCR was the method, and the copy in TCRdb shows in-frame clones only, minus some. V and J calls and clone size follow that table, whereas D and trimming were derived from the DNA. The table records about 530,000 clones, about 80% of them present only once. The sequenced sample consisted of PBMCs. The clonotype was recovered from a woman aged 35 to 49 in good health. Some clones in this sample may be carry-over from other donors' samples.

The CDR3: CASSLSSGGTDTQYF. The CDR3 bases are TGTGCCAGCAGCTTATCCAGCGGGGGGACAGATACGCAGTATTTT. The genes are TRBV7-9 and TRBJ2-3; 9 bases are a match to TRBD2. CDR3 length: 15 amino acids. Germline assignment: CDR1 SEHNR and CDR2 FQNEAQ (reference sequence). V was clipped by 2 bases and J by 3 bases; unmatched bases: 3. Based on the CDR3 plus reference TRBV7-9 and TRBJ2-3, the full variable domain is DTGVSQNPRHKITKRGQNVTFRCDPISEHNRLYWYRQTLGQGPEFLTYFQNEAQLEKSRLLSDRFSAERPKGSFSTLEIQRTEQGDSAMYLCASSLSSGGTDTQYFGPGTRLTVL.